This T cell receptor (beta chain) was observed in a study of T-cell reconstitution after alpha-beta-depleted transplantation in children. Researchers prepared the TCRbeta library using unique molecular identifiers, the study reports. TCRdb analysed the PCR reads with MiXCR anew, one entry per CDR3 protein. This sample has some 310,000 distinct CDR3 sequences, with approximately 20% found just once. This clonotype was counted between two and nine times. Its antigen is not identified. Broader study findings: From newly produced T cells came most of the T-cell counts and diversity one year after transplant. The study reportedly traced alpha-beta T cells about two months after transplant to several hundred expanded graft clones. Surviving recipient cells, namely T cells and thymic progenitors, were the source of high day-60 TCRbeta diversity in some patients.

Sample: PBMCs, mostly from graft donor cells, taken 180 days after TCRalphabeta/CD19-depleted stem cell transplant. The sequence came from a male patient younger than 18 who had a stem cell transplant for acute lymphoblastic leukemia, so the T cells may come from the graft donor.

DNA of the CDR3: TGTGCCAGCAGCTTAGGTTCGCCGACTATTTACTTC. This codes for CASSLGSPTIYF. This chain links TRBV11-2 with TRBJ2-7, with a possible D match to TRBD2 (5 bases). V was trimmed by 1 base and J by 13 bases, leaving 14 bases between them. CDR1 SGHAT and CDR2 FQNNGV come from the germline V gene. The CDR3 totals 12 residues.